This TCR beta chain was found in a study of PD-1 blockade in classical Hodgkin lymphoma. Study-level information: The patients were dosed with nivolumab 3 mg/kg, infused intravenously every 2 weeks. Study results and caveats: CD4+ but not CD8+ TCR diversity rose significantly by C4D1. Complete responders' baseline diversity resembled that of newly diagnosed patients.

Note on this clone: Its antigen remains unknown.

CDR3 length equals 19 residues. Germline V gene data show CDR1 as LNHDA and CDR2 as SQIVND (reference sequence). Trimming stripped 4 bases from V and 4 bases from J, with 28 bases between. Here immunoSEQ multiplex PCR was the method, and the copy in TCRdb shows in-frame clones only, minus some. The profile shows more than 20,000 clones, approximately 70% of them singletons. Time point defined: cycle 4 day 1 (C4D1), after 5 to 7 weeks of nivolumab. All trial patients relapsed after autologous stem cell transplantation. Purification of CD4+ T cells from thawed PBMCs was achieved by magnetic negative selection. Each best response was a complete response, a partial response or progressive disease.

Sequencing was performed on CD4+ T cells from blood, taken before the fourth cycle of nivolumab. The receptor was isolated from a human donor with classical Hodgkin lymphoma. The rearrangement links TRBV19 to TRBJ1-2; D possibly corresponds to TRBD1 (5 bases). The CDR3 is CASSTPKYGDRLRSYGYTF. CDR3 bases: TGTGCCAGTAGTACCCCTAAATATGGGGACCGCCTACGCTCCTATGGCTACACCTTC.